The clone carrying this T cell receptor (beta chain) was recorded many times. Its cognate antigen is unknown. Documented time point: newly diagnosed GD, antithyroid drugs for less than 3 months. RNA extracted from PBMCs served as the sequencing template. The data are from a study of regulatory T cells in long-lasting Graves disease. Study-wide findings and caveats: Accuracy was possibly reduced by small sample size.

The CDR3 totals 14 residues. V lost 5 bases and J lost 4; bases outside the gene matches: 6. CDR3 regions were amplified by Arm-PCR using iRepertoire HTBI primers to build TCR beta libraries. Using its own MiXCR run on the multiplex PCR reads, TCRdb lists one record per CDR3 protein. The sample records some 560,000 distinct CDR3 sequences, about 15% being singletons. This sample also appeared in a second study, on T cells in Graves' hyperthyroidism and ophthalmopathy. In that study: HTBI primers were employed in a first-round RT-PCR of the TCR CDR3.

This specimen was peripheral blood mononuclear cells (PBMCs), taken at new diagnosis, from a patient treated with antithyroid drugs. This chain connects TRBV12-3 or TRBV12-4 to TRBJ2-5, with 8 bases lining up with TRBD1. The sequence was collected from a woman aged 35-65 years with Graves disease. CDR3 residues: CASSPGTGGETQYF. The CDR3 nucleotides read TGTGCCAGCAGTCCCGGGACAGGAGGAGAGACCCAGTACTTC.